This T cell receptor (beta chain) was sequenced during a study of T cells in Graves' hyperthyroidism and ophthalmopathy. Across the whole study: Prior to any treatment, at the point of initial diagnosis, peripheral blood was collected. Study-wide results and limits: Ophthalmopathy was told apart from stable hyperthyroidism by a 13 V-J model.

Amplified regions were TCR beta CDR3 sequences from RNA transcripts. The TCR CDR3 was amplified in a first-round RT-PCR using the HTBI primer set. MiXCR, run by TCRdb on the multiplex PCR reads, gives a single entry per CDR3 protein. In the table there are some 600,000 distinct CDR3 sequences, approximately 15% of which are singletons. This clonotype has a count of ten or more. Its antigen is undetermined. The germline CDR1 and CDR2 sequences are SGHDT and YYEEEE. Trimming cost V 5 bases and J 1 base; bases outside gene matches: 3. CDR3 length equals 14 residues. The receptor's source is a woman under 40 with Graves' hyperthyroidism that later progressed to Graves' ophthalmopathy. Sequences were obtained from blood. This rearrangement joins TRBV5-6 to TRBJ2-7; 10 bases align to TRBD2. The CDR3 sequence is CASRISGRSYEQYF. CDR3 sequence (DNA): TGTGCCAGCAGGATTAGCGGGAGGTCCTACGAGCAGTACTTC.